Listed below are T cell receptor beta chains from one sample, sequenced in a study of OX40 agonist ivuxolimab in advanced cancers. Profiled with immunoSEQ multiplex PCR; TCRdb holds only in-frame clones, not every one. The table has approximately 80,000 clones, roughly nine tenths seen once. The sequencing used CD4+ or CD8+ T cells sorted from blood, collected in a trial of the OX40 agonist ivuxolimab. Every receptor here comes from an adult with an advanced solid tumor such as melanoma, head and neck, liver or kidney cancer. The CDR3 runs from the conserved cysteine through the conserved F or W. D genes are given only for firm matches. Rows may omit the clone size; those that give it use once, few, many or a size class.

. 14 . TRBJ2-5 TRBV7-6 CASSLSRVGETQYF TGTGCCAGCAGCTTATCCAGGGTCGGGGAGACCCAGTACTTC
. 12 . TRBJ1-4 TRBV18 CASSLSNEKLFF TGTGCCAGCTCATTGTCTAATGAAAAACTGTTTTTT
. 15 . TRBJ2-3 TRBV15 CATSRDKGRADTQYF TGTGCCACCAGCAGAGATAAGGGACGGGCAGATACGCAGTATTTT
. 14 . TRBJ1-5 TRBV11-2 CASSLDSGAQPQHF TGTGCCAGCAGCTTAGACTCAGGGGCCCAGCCCCAGCATTTT
once 14 TRBD2 TRBJ2-7 TRBV6-5 CASSLTSGGFEQYF TGTGCCAGCAGTTTGACTAGCGGGGGGTTCGAGCAGTACTTC
. 13 . TRBJ2-3 TRBV15 CATSRDWGHTQYF TGTGCCACCAGCAGAGATTGGGGTCATACGCAGTATTTT
. 15 . TRBJ1-3 TRBV5-1 CASSLDSPGRNTIYF TGCGCCAGCAGCTTGGACAGCCCAGGACGGAACACCATATATTTT
. 17 TRBD2 TRBJ2-7 TRBV4-2 CASSYEGTSGSIYEQYF TGTGCCAGCAGCTACGAAGGGACTAGCGGGAGTATCTACGAGCAGTACTTC
. 15 TRBD1 TRBJ1-5 TRBV7-2 CASSSWQGAGQPQHF TGTGCCAGCAGCTCCTGGCAGGGGGCAGGACAGCCCCAGCATTTT
. 13 . TRBJ1-4 TRBV30 CASMGGANEKLFF TGTGCCTCCATGGGGGGAGCTAATGAAAAACTGTTTTTT
. 14 . TRBJ2-7 TRBV19 CASSISGESYEQYF TGTGCCAGTAGTATCTCCGGAGAATCCTACGAGCAGTACTTC
. 12 . TRBJ2-7 TRBV21-1 CASSPSGNEQYF TGTGCCAGCAGCCCCTCAGGGAACGAGCAGTACTTC
. 16 TRBD2 TRBJ2-1 TRBV9 CASSPQGLAAYNEQFF TGTGCCAGCAGCCCCCAAGGACTAGCGGCTTACAATGAGCAGTTCTTC
once 17 . TRBJ2-3 TRBV7-6 CASSLGRSVTSTDTQYF TGTGCCAGCAGCTTAGGTCGTAGCGTCACTAGCACAGATACGCAGTATTTT
. 13 TRBD1 TRBJ2-7 TRBV19 CASGQGLPYEQYF TGTGCCAGTGGACAGGGCTTACCCTACGAGCAGTACTTC
. 13 TRBD1 TRBJ1-1 TRBV30 CAWSRQGGAEAFF TGTGCCTGGAGTCGACAGGGCGGCGCTGAAGCTTTCTTT
. 12 . TRBJ2-1 TRBV7-9 CASSLDMTRQFF TGTGCCAGCAGCTTAGATATGACGAGGCAGTTCTTC
. 17 . TRBJ2-2 TRBV4-2 CASSQEGARANTGELFF TGTGCCAGCAGCCAAGAGGGGGCCAGGGCTAACACCGGGGAGCTGTTTTTT
. 13 . TRBJ2-7 TRBV5-1 CASSLGGLYEQYF TGCGCCAGCAGCTTGGGGGGACTCTACGAGCAGTACTTC
. 12 . TRBJ1-2 TRBV29-1 CSVELGNYGYTF TGCAGCGTTGAATTGGGAAACTATGGCTACACCTTC
. 16 . TRBJ1-3 TRBV19 CASSIVGSGSGNTIYF TGTGCCAGTAGTATTGTTGGGAGTGGCTCTGGAAACACCATATATTTT
. 16 . TRBJ2-5 TRBV19 CASSMGNGGVGETQYF TGTGCCAGTAGTATGGGAAATGGCGGGGTTGGTGAGACCCAGTACTTC
. 18 TRBD2 TRBJ2-1 TRBV27 CASSFSGPAGPHIDEQFF TGTGCCAGCAGTTTTTCGGGGCCAGCGGGACCCCATATAGATGAGCAGTTCTTC
once 14 . TRBJ2-5 TRBV11-2 CASSLGTVQETQYF TGTGCCAGCAGCTTAGGGACAGTCCAAGAGACCCAGTACTTC
. 16 TRBD2 TRBJ2-7 TRBV5-1 CASSLRLAGVNYEQYF TGCGCCAGCAGCTTGAGGCTAGCGGGGGTAAACTACGAGCAGTACTTC
. 12 . TRBJ1-5 TRBV28 CASRPFNQPQHF TGTGCCAGCAGACCGTTCAATCAGCCCCAGCATTTT
. 16 . TRBJ1-5 TRBV7-2 CASSWDGAPSNQPQHF TGTGCCAGCAGCTGGGACGGGGCACCTAGCAATCAGCCCCAGCATTTT
. 14 . TRBJ1-6 TRBV30 CACREPGVNSPLHF TGTGCCTGTCGTGAACCGGGGGTCAATTCACCCCTCCACTTT
. 15 . TRBJ1-1 TRBV5-1 CASRPEGWLNTEAFF TGCGCCAGCAGACCGGAGGGGTGGCTGAACACTGAAGCTTTCTTT
. 16 . TRBJ2-6 TRBV27 CASREFRTPGANVLTF TGTGCCAGCAGGGAGTTTCGGACACCTGGGGCCAACGTCCTGACTTTC
. 15 . TRBJ2-7 TRBV19 CASSTPGQTSYEQYF TGTGCCAGTAGTACCCCAGGCCAGACCTCCTACGAGCAGTACTTC
. 14 . TRBJ1-1 TRBV6-5 CASTPRGLNTEAFF TGTGCCAGCACTCCGCGGGGGTTGAACACTGAAGCTTTCTTT
. 15 . TRBJ1-1 TRBV30 CAWRARAGPNTEAFF TGTGCCTGGAGGGCCCGGGCGGGTCCGAACACTGAAGCTTTCTTT
once 14 . TRBJ1-1 TRBV9 CASSVFDRNTEAFF TGTGCCAGCAGCGTCTTCGACAGGAACACTGAAGCTTTCTTT
. 16 TRBD2 TRBJ2-3 TRBV5-1 CASSNLAGGGKDTQYF TGCGCCAGCAGCAACCTAGCGGGAGGTGGGAAAGATACGCAGTATTTT
. 14 TRBD1 TRBJ1-6 TRBV6-1 CASSGQGAKSPLHF TGTGCCAGCAGTGGACAGGGGGCGAAATCACCCCTCCACTTT
once 12 . TRBJ1-5 TRBV6-5 CASSTRWWAQHF TGTGCCAGCAGTACTAGATGGTGGGCCCAGCATTTT
once 15 . TRBJ2-3 TRBV5-1 CASSLTASRTDTQYF TGCGCCAGCAGCTTAACAGCGTCACGCACAGATACGCAGTATTTT
. 17 TRBD1 TRBJ2-7 TRBV2 CASSDITPGQSSYEQYF TGTGCCAGCAGTGACATAACGCCGGGACAGTCTTCCTACGAGCAGTACTTC
once 17 TRBD1 TRBJ1-4 TRBV9 CASSVGAGGSMFEKLFF TGTGCCAGCAGCGTAGGGGCAGGGGGTTCGATGTTTGAAAAACTGTTTTTT